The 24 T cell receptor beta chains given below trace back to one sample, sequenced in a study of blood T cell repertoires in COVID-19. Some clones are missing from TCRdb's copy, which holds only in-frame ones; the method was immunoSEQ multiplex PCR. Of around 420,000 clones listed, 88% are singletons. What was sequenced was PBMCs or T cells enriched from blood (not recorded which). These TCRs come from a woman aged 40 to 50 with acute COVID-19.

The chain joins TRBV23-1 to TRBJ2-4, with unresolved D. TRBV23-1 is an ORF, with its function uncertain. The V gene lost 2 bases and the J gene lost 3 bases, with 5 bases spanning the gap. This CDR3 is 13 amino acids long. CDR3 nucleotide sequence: TGCGCCAGCAGTCAACCCCTCAAAAACATTCAGTACTTC. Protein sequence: CASSQPLKNIQYF.

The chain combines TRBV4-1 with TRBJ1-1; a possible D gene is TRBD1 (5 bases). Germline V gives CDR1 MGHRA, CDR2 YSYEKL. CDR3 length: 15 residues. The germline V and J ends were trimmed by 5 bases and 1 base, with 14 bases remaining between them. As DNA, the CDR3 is TGCGCCAGCAGCAGCCCTGACAGACAGAACACTGAAGCTTTCTTT. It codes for CASSSPDRQNTEAFF.

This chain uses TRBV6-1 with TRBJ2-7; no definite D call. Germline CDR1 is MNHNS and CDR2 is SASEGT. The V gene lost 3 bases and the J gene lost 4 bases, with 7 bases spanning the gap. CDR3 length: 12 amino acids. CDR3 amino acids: CASSDEVYEQYF. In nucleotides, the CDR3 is TGTGCCAGCAGTGATGAGGTATACGAGCAGTACTTC.

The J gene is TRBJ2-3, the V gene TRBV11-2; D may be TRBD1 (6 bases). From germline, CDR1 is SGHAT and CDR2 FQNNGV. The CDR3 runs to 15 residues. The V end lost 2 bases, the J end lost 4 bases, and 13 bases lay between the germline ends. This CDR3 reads CASSLIQGGADTQYF. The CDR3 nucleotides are TGTGCCAGCAGCTTAATACAGGGTGGCGCAGATACGCAGTATTTT.

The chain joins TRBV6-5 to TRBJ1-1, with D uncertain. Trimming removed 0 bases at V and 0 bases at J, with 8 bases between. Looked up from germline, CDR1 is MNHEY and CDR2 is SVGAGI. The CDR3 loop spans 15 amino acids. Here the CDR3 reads CASSYSRRVNTEAFF. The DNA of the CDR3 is TGTGCCAGCAGTTACTCACGGCGGGTGAACACTGAAGCTTTCTTT.

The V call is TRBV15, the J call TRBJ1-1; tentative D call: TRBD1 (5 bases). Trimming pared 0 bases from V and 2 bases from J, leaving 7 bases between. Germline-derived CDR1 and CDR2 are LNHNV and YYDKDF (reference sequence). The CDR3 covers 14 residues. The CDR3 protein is CATSRDQGNTEAFF. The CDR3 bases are TGTGCCACCAGCAGAGATCAGGGTAACACTGAAGCTTTCTTT.

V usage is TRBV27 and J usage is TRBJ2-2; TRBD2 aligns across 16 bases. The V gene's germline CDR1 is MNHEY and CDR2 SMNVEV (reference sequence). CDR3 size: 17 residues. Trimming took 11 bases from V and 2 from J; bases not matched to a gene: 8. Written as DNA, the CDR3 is TGTGCCTGCGGGACTAGCGGGGGGGCGGTCAACACCGGGGAGCTGTTTTTT. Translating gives CACGTSGGAVNTGELFF.

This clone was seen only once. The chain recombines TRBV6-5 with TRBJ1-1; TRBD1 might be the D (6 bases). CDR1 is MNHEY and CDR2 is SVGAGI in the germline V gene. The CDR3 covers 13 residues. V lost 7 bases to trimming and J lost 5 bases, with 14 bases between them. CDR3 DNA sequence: TGTGCCAGCACCAGGGGCGGCGGAACTGAAGCTTTCTTT. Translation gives CASTRGGGTEAFF.

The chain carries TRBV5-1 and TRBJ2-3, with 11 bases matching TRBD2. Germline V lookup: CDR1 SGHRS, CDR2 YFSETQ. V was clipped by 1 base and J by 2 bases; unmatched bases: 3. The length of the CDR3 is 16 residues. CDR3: CASSLTSGGLTDTQYF. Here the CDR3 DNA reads TGCGCCAGCAGCTTGACTAGCGGGGGCCTCACAGATACGCAGTATTTT.

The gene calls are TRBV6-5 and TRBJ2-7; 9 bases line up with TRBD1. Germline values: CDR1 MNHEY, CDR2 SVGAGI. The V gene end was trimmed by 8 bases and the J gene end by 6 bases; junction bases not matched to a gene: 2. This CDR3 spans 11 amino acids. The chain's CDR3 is CASHRGREQYF. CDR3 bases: TGTGCCAGCCACAGGGGGCGCGAGCAGTACTTC.

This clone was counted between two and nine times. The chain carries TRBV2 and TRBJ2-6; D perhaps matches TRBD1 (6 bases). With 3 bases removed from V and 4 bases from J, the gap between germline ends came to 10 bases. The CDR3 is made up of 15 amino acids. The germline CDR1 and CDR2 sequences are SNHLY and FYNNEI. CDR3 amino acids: CASSDTGLGANVLTF. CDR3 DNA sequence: TGTGCCAGCAGTGATACAGGGTTGGGGGCCAACGTCCTGACTTTC.

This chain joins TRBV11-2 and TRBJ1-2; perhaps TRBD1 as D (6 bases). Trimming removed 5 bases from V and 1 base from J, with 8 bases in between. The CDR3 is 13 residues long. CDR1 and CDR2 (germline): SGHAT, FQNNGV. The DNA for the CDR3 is TGTGCCAGCAGCACACAGGGTAACTATGGCTACACCTTC. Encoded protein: CASSTQGNYGYTF. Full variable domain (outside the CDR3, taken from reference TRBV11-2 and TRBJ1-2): EAGVAQSPRYKIIEKRQSVAFWCNPISGHATLYWYQQILGQGPKLLIQFQNNGVVDDSQLPKDRFSAERLKGVDSTLKIQPAKLEDSAVYLCASSTQGNYGYTFGSGTRLTVV.

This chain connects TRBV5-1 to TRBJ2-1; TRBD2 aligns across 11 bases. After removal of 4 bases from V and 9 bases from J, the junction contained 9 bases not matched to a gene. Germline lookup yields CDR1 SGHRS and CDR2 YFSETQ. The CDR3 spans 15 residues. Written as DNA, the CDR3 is TGCGCCAGCAGCCTTAGCGGGGGGGCTCTTGGTGAGCAGTTCTTC. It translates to CASSLSGGALGEQFF.

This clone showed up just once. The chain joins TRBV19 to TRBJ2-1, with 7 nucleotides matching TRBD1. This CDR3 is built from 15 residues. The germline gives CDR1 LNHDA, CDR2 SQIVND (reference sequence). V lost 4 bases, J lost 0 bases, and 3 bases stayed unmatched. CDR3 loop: CASSKQGISYNEQFF. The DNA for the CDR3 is TGTGCCAGTAGTAAACAGGGGATCTCCTACAATGAGCAGTTCTTC.

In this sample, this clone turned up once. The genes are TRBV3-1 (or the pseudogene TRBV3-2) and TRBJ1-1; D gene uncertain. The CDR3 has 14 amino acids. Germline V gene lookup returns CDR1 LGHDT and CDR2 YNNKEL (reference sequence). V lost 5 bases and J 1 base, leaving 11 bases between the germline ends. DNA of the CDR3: TGTGCCAGCAGCGAAAGGACTCCGAACACTGAAGCTTTCTTT. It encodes CASSERTPNTEAFF.

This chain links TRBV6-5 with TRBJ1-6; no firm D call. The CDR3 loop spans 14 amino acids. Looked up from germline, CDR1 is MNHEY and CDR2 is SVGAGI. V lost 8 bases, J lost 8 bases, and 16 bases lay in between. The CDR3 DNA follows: TGTGCCAGCTTCTTCCGGGGAATCGATTCACCCCTCCACTTT. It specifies CASFFRGIDSPLHF.

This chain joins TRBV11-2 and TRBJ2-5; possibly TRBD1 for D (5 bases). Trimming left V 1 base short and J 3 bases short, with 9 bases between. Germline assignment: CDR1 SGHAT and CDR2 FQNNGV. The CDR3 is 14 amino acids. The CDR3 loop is CASSLGAREETQYF. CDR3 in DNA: TGTGCCAGCAGCTTAGGGGCCAGGGAAGAGACCCAGTACTTC. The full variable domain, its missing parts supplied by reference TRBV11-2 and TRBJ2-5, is EAGVAQSPRYKIIEKRQSVAFWCNPISGHATLYWYQQILGQGPKLLIQFQNNGVVDDSQLPKDRFSAERLKGVDSTLKIQPAKLEDSAVYLCASSLGAREETQYFGPGTRLLVL.

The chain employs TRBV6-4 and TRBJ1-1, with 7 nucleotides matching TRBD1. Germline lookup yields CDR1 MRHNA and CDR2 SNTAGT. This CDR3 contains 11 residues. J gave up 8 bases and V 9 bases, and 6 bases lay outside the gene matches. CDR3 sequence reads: CASHSGGEAFF. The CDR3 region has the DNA TGTGCCAGTCACTCAGGGGGAGAAGCTTTCTTT.

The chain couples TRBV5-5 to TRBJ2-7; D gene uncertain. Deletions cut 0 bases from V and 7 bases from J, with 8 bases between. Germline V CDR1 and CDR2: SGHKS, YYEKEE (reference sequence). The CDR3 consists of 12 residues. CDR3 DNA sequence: TGTGCCAGCAGCTTGGGAGGCTCAGAGCAGTACTTC. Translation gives CASSLGGSEQYF.

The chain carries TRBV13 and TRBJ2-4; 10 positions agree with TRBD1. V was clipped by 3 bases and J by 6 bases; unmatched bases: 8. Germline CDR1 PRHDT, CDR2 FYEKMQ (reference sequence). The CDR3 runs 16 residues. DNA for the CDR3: TGTGCCAGCAGCTTGGGTGGGACAGGGGCCCCAAACATTCAGTACTTC. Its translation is CASSLGGTGAPNIQYF.

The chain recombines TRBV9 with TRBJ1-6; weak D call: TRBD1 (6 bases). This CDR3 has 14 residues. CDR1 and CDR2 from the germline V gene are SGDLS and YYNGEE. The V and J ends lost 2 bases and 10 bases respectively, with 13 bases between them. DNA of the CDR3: TGTGCCAGCAGCGTTCAATTACAGGGATCACCCCTCCACTTT. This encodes CASSVQLQGSPLHF. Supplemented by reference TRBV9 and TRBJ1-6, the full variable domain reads DSGVTQTPKHLITATGQRVTLRCSPRSGDLSVYWYQQSLDQGLQFLIQYYNGEERAKGNILERFSAQQFPDLHSELNLSSLELGDSALYFCASSVQLQGSPLHFGNGTRLTVT.

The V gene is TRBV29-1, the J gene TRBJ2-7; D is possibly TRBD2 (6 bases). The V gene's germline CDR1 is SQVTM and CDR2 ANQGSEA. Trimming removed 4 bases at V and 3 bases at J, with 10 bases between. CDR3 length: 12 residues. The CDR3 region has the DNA TGCAGCGTTGGATGGGGGGACTACGAGCAGTACTTC. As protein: CSVGWGDYEQYF.

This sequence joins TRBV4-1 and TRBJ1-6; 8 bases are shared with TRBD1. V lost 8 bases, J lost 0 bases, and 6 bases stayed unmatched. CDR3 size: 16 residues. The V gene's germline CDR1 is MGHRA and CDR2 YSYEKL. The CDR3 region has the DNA TGCGCCAGCCAACAGACAGGGGACTCCTATAATTCACCCCTCCACTTT. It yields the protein CASQQTGDSYNSPLHF.

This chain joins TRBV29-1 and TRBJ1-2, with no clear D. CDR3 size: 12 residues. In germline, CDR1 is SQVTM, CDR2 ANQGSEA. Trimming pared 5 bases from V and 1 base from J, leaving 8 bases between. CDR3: CSVPSLNYGYTF. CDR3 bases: TGCAGCGTTCCCAGTCTTAACTATGGCTACACCTTC.